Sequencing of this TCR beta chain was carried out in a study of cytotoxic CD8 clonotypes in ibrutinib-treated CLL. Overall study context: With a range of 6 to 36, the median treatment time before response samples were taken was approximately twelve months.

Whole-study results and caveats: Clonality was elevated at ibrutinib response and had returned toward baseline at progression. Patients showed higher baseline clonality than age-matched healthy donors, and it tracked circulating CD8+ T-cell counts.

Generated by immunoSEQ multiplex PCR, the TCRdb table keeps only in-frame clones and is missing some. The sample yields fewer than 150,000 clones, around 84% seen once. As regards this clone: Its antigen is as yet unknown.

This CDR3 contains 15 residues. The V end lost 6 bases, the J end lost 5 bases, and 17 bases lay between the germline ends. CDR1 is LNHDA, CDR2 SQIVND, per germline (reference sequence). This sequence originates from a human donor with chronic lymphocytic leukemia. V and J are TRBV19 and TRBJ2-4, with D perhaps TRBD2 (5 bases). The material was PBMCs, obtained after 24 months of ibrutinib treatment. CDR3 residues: CASSKRLRGQNIQYF. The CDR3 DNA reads TGTGCCAGTAGCAAACGGCTCCGAGGGCAAAACATTCAGTACTTC.